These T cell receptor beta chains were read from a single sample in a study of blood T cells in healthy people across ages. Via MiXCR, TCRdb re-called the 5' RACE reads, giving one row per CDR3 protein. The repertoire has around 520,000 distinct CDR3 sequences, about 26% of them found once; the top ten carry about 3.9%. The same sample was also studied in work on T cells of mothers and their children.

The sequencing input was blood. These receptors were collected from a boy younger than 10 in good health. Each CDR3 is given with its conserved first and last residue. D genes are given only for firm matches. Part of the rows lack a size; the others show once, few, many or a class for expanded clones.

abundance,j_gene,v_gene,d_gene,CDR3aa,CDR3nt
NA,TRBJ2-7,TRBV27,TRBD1,CASSLSDRGIYEQYF,TGTGCCAGCAGTTTATCGGACAGGGGGATCTACGAGCAGTACTTC
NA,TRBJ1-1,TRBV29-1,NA,CSVDLGVNTEAFF,TGCAGCGTTGACCTAGGGGTGAACACTGAAGCTTTCTTT
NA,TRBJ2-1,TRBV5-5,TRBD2,CASRLANEQFF,TGTGCCAGCAGACTAGCGAATGAGCAGTTCTTC
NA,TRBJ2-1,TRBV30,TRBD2,CAWSVRAGGPDEQFF,TGTGCCTGGAGTGTAAGAGCGGGAGGGCCCGATGAGCAGTTCTTC
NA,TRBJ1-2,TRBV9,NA,CASSQGTLSGGYTF,TGTGCCAGCAGCCAGGGAACCCTCAGTGGTGGCTACACCTTC
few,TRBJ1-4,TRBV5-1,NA,CASSLEAGGRGEKLFF,TGCGCCAGCAGCTTGGAAGCCGGGGGACGCGGTGAAAAACTGTTTTTT
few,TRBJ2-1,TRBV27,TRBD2,CASSLLLAGGPDEQFF,TGTGCCAGCAGTCTCCTTCTAGCGGGAGGGCCGGATGAGCAGTTCTTC
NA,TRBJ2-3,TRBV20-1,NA,CSAGPPGTDTQYF,TGCAGTGCCGGACCACCAGGCACAGATACGCAGTATTTT
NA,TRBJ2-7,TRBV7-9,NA,CASSLFSGYEQYF,TGTGCCAGCAGCTTATTTTCAGGCTACGAGCAGTACTTC
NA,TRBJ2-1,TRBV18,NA,CASSPLAMDEQFF,TGTGCCAGCTCACCGCTAGCGATGGATGAGCAGTTCTTC
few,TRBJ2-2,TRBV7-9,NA,CASSLVFTGELFF,TGTGCCAGCAGCTTAGTGTTCACCGGGGAGCTGTTTTTT
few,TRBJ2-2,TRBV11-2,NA,CASSLVPDGTNTGELFF,TGTGCCAGCAGCTTAGTTCCGGACGGAACGAACACCGGGGAGCTGTTTTTT
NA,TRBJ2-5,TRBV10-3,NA,CAISESSETQYF,TGTGCCATCAGTGAAAGTTCGGAGACCCAGTACTTC
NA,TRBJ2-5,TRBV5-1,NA,CASSSTSRGETQYF,TGCGCCAGCAGCTCGACTAGTAGGGGAGAGACCCAGTACTTC
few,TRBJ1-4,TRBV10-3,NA,CAISARGQSGEYKKLFF,TGTGCCATCAGCGCCCGGGGACAATCAGGGGAGTACAAAAAACTGTTTTTT
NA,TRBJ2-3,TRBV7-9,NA,CASSLAQGHLQTQYF,TGTGCCAGCAGCTTAGCACAGGGCCACCTGCAGACGCAGTATTTT
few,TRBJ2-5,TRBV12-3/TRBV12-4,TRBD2,CASSFTSGVKTQYF,TGTGCCAGCAGTTTCACTAGCGGGGTAAAGACCCAGTACTTC
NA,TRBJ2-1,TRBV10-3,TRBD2,CAISPPSGRSYNEQFF,TGTGCCATCAGCCCCCCTAGCGGGCGCTCCTACAATGAGCAGTTCTTC
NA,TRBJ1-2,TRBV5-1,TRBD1,CASSFETGAYGYTF,TGCGCCAGCAGCTTCGAGACAGGGGCCTATGGCTACACCTTC
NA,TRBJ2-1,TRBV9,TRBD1,CASSVLLEGANEQFF,TGTGCCAGCAGCGTCCTGTTAGAGGGGGCAAATGAGCAGTTCTTC
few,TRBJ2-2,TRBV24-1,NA,CATSDSGPRGGELFF,TGTGCCACCAGTGATTCCGGCCCACGGGGAGGGGAGCTGTTTTTT
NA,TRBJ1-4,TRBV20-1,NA,CSASLGDVNEKLFF,TGCAGTGCTAGCCTCGGGGACGTAAATGAAAAACTGTTTTTT
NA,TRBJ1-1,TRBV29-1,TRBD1,CSAAHDSGGADTEAFF,TGCAGCGCCGCCCACGATTCAGGGGGCGCAGACACTGAAGCTTTCTTT
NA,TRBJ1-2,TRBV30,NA,CAWSSTGHNYGYTF,TGTGCCTGGAGTAGCACAGGGCATAACTATGGCTACACCTTC
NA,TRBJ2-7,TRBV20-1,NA,CSAVTGRGYEQYF,TGCAGTGCTGTCACAGGAAGGGGATACGAGCAGTACTTC
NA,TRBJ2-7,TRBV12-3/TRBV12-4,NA,CASSVDTTDSYEQYF,TGTGCCAGCAGCGTGGACACCACAGACTCCTACGAGCAGTACTTC
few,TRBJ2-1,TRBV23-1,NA,CASSQSKDRRNNEQFF,TGCGCCAGCAGTCAATCTAAGGACAGACGCAACAATGAGCAGTTCTTC
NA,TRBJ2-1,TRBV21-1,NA,CASSKEREETHEQFF,TGTGCCAGCAGCAAAGAGCGGGAGGAGACGCATGAGCAGTTCTTC
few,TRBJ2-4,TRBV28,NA,CASSLQGDNWENIQYF,TGTGCCAGCAGTCTACAGGGCGACAACTGGGAAAACATTCAGTACTTC
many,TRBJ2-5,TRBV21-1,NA,CASSKDWAPSPFGGPQETQYF,TGTGCCAGCAGCAAAGATTGGGCTCCATCCCCCTTTGGCGGACCCCAAGAGACCCAGTACTTC
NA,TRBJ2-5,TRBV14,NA,CASSQVTIAYQETQYF,TGTGCCAGCAGCCAAGTGACCATAGCCTACCAAGAGACCCAGTACTTC
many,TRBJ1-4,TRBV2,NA,CASSGGTRAWKLFF,TGTGCCAGCAGTGGGGGGACACGCGCTTGGAAACTGTTTTTT
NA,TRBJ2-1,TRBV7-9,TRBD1,CASSLGRGQAVYNEQFF,TGTGCCAGCAGCTTAGGCCGCGGACAGGCGGTCTACAATGAGCAGTTCTTC
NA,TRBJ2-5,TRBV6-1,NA,CASSPGHYQETQYF,TGTGCCAGCAGTCCTGGACATTACCAAGAGACCCAGTACTTC
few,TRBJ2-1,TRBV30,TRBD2,CAWSGRGTSGRNSYNEQFF,TGTGCCTGGAGTGGGAGAGGGACTAGCGGGAGGAACTCCTACAATGAGCAGTTCTTC
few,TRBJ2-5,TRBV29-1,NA,CSVGPRLAETQYF,TGCAGCGTTGGGCCCCGACTTGCGGAGACCCAGTACTTC
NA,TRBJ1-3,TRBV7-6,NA,CASSVPRDGPGNTIYF,TGTGCCAGCAGCGTTCCAAGGGACGGCCCTGGAAACACCATATATTTT
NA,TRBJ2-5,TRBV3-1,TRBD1,CASSQDRGIAQETQYF,TGTGCCAGCAGCCAAGACAGGGGGATCGCTCAAGAGACCCAGTACTTC
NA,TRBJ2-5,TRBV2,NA,CASKSQGRAVETQYF,TGTGCCAGCAAGTCTCAGGGGCGCGCGGTAGAGACCCAGTACTTC
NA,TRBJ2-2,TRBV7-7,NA,CASSARASPNTGELFF,TGTGCTAGCAGCGCCCGCGCTAGCCCGAACACCGGGGAGCTGTTTTTT
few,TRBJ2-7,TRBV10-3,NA,CAISEGTGYLSYEQYF,TGTGCCATCAGTGAGGGTACAGGGTACCTATCCTACGAGCAGTACTTC
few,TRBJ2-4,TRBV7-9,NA,CASSSARDRAKNIQYF,TGTGCCAGCAGCTCAGCCCGTGACAGGGCCAAAAACATTCAGTACTTC
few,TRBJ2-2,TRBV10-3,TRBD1,CAINPTGGTGELFF,TGTGCCATCAATCCGACAGGGGGCACCGGGGAGCTGTTTTTT
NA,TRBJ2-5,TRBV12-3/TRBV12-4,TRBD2,CASSTRLAGGPLEETQYF,TGTGCCAGCAGTACCCGACTAGCGGGAGGGCCACTAGAAGAGACCCAGTACTTC
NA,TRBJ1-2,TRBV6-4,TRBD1,CASSSHTGQGVGYGYTF,TGTGCCAGCAGTTCGCACACTGGACAGGGAGTGGGCTATGGCTACACCTTC
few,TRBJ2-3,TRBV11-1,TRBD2,CARRLAGGQDTQYF,TGTGCCAGAAGACTAGCGGGGGGCCAAGATACGCAGTATTTT